This TCR beta chain was sequenced in a study of cytomegalovirus exposure and HLA in healthy donors. On this clone: Its antigen remains unidentified.

The repertoire was sequenced with immunoSEQ multiplex PCR; TCRdb's copy has only in-frame clones and lacks some. The sample has 150,000 or so clones, more than 70% seen once. Study-wide results and limits: Overall, around 150 TCR beta chains were annotated as cytomegalovirus-associated. In vitro, a few CMV-associated chains proved specific for CMV antigens.

The receptor's source is a man younger than 45 in good health and CMV-seropositive. Sequenced: PBMCs.

The DNA for the CDR3 is TGCGCCAGCAGCCAGGGACTAGCGGTTAACACAGATACGCAGTATTTT. As protein: CASSQGLAVNTDTQYF. V is TRBV4-3 and J is TRBJ2-3; 11 bases match TRBD2. J lost 2 bases, V lost 3 bases, and 4 bases had no gene match. This CDR3 has 16 amino acids. The germline V gene encodes CDR1 LGHNA and CDR2 YSLEER.